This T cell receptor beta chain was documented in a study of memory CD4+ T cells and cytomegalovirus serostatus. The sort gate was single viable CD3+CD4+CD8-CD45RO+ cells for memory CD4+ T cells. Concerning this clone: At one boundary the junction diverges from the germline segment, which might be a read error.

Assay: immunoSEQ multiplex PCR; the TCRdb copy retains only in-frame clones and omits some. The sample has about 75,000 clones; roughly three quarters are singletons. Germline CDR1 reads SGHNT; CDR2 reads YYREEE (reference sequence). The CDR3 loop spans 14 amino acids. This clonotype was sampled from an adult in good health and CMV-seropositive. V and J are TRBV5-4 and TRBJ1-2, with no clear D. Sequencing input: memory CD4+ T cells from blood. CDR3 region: CASSSPTYTYPTDF. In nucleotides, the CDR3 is TGTGCCAGCAGCTCGCCGACGTACACCTATCCGACCGACTTC.